Presented here are 10 T cell receptor beta chains from one specimen sequenced in a study of regulatory T cells in long-lasting Graves disease. In building TCR beta libraries, iRepertoire HTBI primers were used together with Arm-PCR of CDR3 regions. Using its own MiXCR run on the multiplex PCR reads, TCRdb lists one record per CDR3 protein. The sample consists of 400,000 to 500,000 distinct CDR3 sequences, 12% to 15% of them appearing once. The time point denotes: newly diagnosed GD, antithyroid drugs for less than 3 months. RNA isolated from PBMCs was used to make the TCR library. These data are also associated with another study on T cells in Graves' hyperthyroidism and ophthalmopathy.

The source was peripheral blood mononuclear cells (PBMCs), collected at new diagnosis, from a patient treated with antithyroid drugs. These receptors were obtained from a woman in her 50s with Graves disease.

At least ten counts were recorded for this clonotype. The chain joins TRBV18 to TRBJ2-3; maybe TRBD2 (5 bases). The CDR3 has 13 amino acids. V was cut by 3 bases and J by 3 bases, with 7 bases left in between. From germline, CDR1 is KGHSH and CDR2 LQKENI. This CDR3 is CASSPTNTDTQYF. The CDR3 bases are TGTGCCAGCTCACCGACTAATACAGATACGCAGTATTTT.

This clonotype was found many times. This chain's CDR3 is CASSQWRQETQYF. The CDR3 bases are TGCGCCAGCAGCCAATGGCGCCAAGAGACCCAGTACTTC. V gene TRBV4-1 combines with J gene TRBJ2-5; D is uncertain. Germline V CDR1 and CDR2: MGHRA, YSYEKL. V lost 2 bases to trimming and J lost 1 base, with 5 bases between them. This CDR3 contains 13 residues.

This clonotype came up many times. The chain links TRBV6-1 to TRBJ1-2; 11 bases fit TRBD1. V gave up 8 bases and J gave up 5 bases; unmatched junction bases: 13. Germline lookup yields CDR1 MNHNS and CDR2 SASEGT. The CDR3 has 16 residues. This CDR3 reads CASEKSGTGGRYGYTF. CDR3 in DNA: TGTGCCAGCGAGAAATCCGGGACAGGGGGGAGGTATGGCTACACCTTC.

The sample holds many counts of this clonotype. The chain links TRBV5-1 to TRBJ2-7; 10 bases are shared with TRBD1. The CDR3 covers 17 residues. Germline V gene sequence: CDR1 SGHRS, CDR2 YFSETQ. V trimming: 3 bases; J trimming: 2 bases; junction bases outside the gene matches: 11. The DNA of the CDR3 is TGCGCCAGCAGCTCTTTTCCTCCGGGACAGGGGACCTACGAGCAGTACTTC. Encoded protein: CASSSFPPGQGTYEQYF.

This clonotype was seen a handful of times. The chain employs TRBV4-1 and TRBJ2-7; 8 bases match TRBD2. Trimming at V came to 3 bases and at J to 4 bases, leaving 11 bases not matched to a gene. CDR3 size: 16 residues. From germline, CDR1 is MGHRA and CDR2 YSYEKL. CDR3 nucleotide sequence: TGCGCCAGCAGCCAGAGAGCCGGGACTAGAAATTACGAGCAGTACTTC. Translation: CASSQRAGTRNYEQYF.

This clonotype showed up many times. This rearrangement joins TRBV12-3 or TRBV12-4 to TRBJ2-7; TRBD1 agrees at 8 bases. The CDR3 spans 12 residues. The CDR3 coding sequence is TGTGCCAGCAGTTTTGGGACAGGACCAAGGGTCGTC. Translation gives CASSFGTGPRVV.

As for this clonotype: A much larger clone lies a single base off, so this may be a read error. The chain links TRBV25-1 to TRBJ1-2, with TRBD1 matching 7 bases. This CDR3 is 12 amino acids long. Trimming cost V 3 bases and J 5 bases; bases outside gene matches: 0. Germline V gene lookup returns CDR1 MGHDK and CDR2 SYGVNS. CDR3 in amino acids: CASSEGQYGYTF. Written as DNA, the CDR3 is TGTGCCAGCAGTGAGGGACAGTATGGCTACACCTTC.

The chain has TRBV9 and TRBJ2-2, with 11 bases matching TRBD2. V lost 4 bases, J lost 4 bases, and 6 bases stayed unmatched. This CDR3 region has 16 residues. Germline V CDR1 and CDR2: SGDLS, YYNGEE. The CDR3 here is CASSSRTSGSTGELFF. CDR3 nucleotide sequence: TGTGCCAGCAGCTCACGGACTAGCGGGTCCACCGGGGAGCTGTTTTTT.

This clonotype was seen repeatedly, ten times or more. The rearrangement links TRBV5-1 to TRBJ2-7; D is undetermined. Germline V gene data show CDR1 as SGHRS and CDR2 as YFSETQ. The CDR3 has 15 residues. V lost 3 bases and J 2 bases, leaving 15 bases between the germline ends. The CDR3 spells CASSWFGQPTYEQYF. The CDR3 DNA follows: TGCGCCAGCAGCTGGTTTGGGCAGCCGACCTACGAGCAGTACTTC.

This clonotype was detected ten times or more. The CDR3, as DNA: TGTGCCTGGTCAACTAGCTACGAGCAGTACTTC. Amino acid sequence: CAWSTSYEQYF. V gene TRBV30 combines with J gene TRBJ2-7; possible D gene TRBD2, 5 bases. CDR1 is GTSNPN and CDR2 is SVGIG in the germline V gene (reference sequence). The CDR3 length is 11 residues. Trimming pared 5 bases from V and 3 bases from J, leaving 8 bases between.